The 32 T cell receptor beta chains below all came from one sample that was sequenced in a study of blood T cell repertoires in COVID-19. The assay was immunoSEQ multiplex PCR, and TCRdb's table has in-frame clones only and misses some. The sample carries tens of thousands of clones, about 70% recorded once. Sequencing used peripheral blood. All receptors derive from a woman of 80 years or more with acute or convalescent COVID-19.

J is TRBJ2-2 and V is TRBV28; D might be TRBD2 (6 bases). Germline V gene lookup returns CDR1 MDHEN and CDR2 SYDVKM. Trimming took 3 bases from V and 6 from J, leaving 8 bases between them. This CDR3 is 13 amino acids long. CDR3 in amino acids: CASSLRGSGELFF. The CDR3 DNA sequence: TGTGCCAGCAGTTTGCGGGGATCCGGGGAGCTGTTTTTT.

The chain is built from TRBV18 and TRBJ1-3, with unresolved D. The V end was cut by 4 bases, the J end by 1 base, with 11 bases between. The CDR3 totals 15 residues. Germline V gene data show CDR1 as KGHSH and CDR2 as LQKENI. The CDR3 here is CASSRGPGSGNTIYF. The CDR3 DNA follows: TGTGCCAGCTCACGGGGTCCGGGATCTGGAAACACCATATATTTT. The complete variable domain, with remaining parts taken from reference TRBV18 and TRBJ1-3, reads NAGVMQNPRHLVRRRGQEARLRCSPMKGHSHVYWYRQLPEEGLKFMVYLQKENIIDESGMPKERFSAEFPKEGPSILRIQQVVRGDSAAYFCASSRGPGSGNTIYFGEGSWLTVV.

Points on this clone: Other DNA sequences within the sample encode an identical CDR3. The V and J genes are TRBV2 and TRBJ2-6, with D hard to call. Trimming left V 6 bases short and J 1 base short, with 7 bases between. This CDR3 has 14 residues. Germline CDR1 reads SNHLY; CDR2 reads FYNNEI. As DNA, the CDR3 is TGTGCCAGCAGCGAAATATCTGGGGCCAACGTCCTGACTTTC. This translates into CASSEISGANVLTF.

The CDR3 loop is CASSRERTGNYEQYF. The CDR3 nucleotides are TGTGCCAGCAGCCGGGAAAGGACAGGGAATTACGAGCAGTACTTC. This chain joins TRBV28 and TRBJ2-7; 8 bases align to TRBD1. The J segment lost 4 bases and the V segment lost 6 bases, leaving 11 bases of the junction unmatched. Germline V gene lookup returns CDR1 MDHEN and CDR2 SYDVKM. The CDR3 runs 15 residues. The full variable domain, its missing parts supplied by reference TRBV28 and TRBJ2-7, is DVKVTQSSRYLVKRTGEKVFLECVQDMDHENMFWYRQDPGLGLRLIYFSYDVKMKEKGDIPEGYSVSREKKERFSLILESASTNQTSMYLCASSRERTGNYEQYFGPGTRLTVT.

This chain connects TRBV7-3 to TRBJ2-1; tentatively, D is TRBD2 (5 bases). CDR1 is SGHTA and CDR2 is FQGTGA in the germline V gene. The CDR3 spans 15 residues. Trimming cost V 3 bases and J 7 bases, with 16 bases left between them. The CDR3 bases are TGTGCCAGCAGCTTGTCGGCGGGTGGGGAAAATGAGCAGTTCTTC. As protein: CASSLSAGGENEQFF.

The rearrangement links TRBV7-6 to TRBJ1-6; D is perhaps TRBD1 (5 bases). The germline V gene has CDR1 SGHVS and CDR2 FNYEAQ. The CDR3 spans 15 residues. Trimming removed 3 bases from V and 8 bases from J, with 14 bases in between. For the CDR3, the DNA is TGTGCCAGCAGCTTGGAGGGAGGGGTGGATTCACCCCTCCACTTT. Translating gives CASSLEGGVDSPLHF.

The chain employs TRBV3-1 (or the pseudogene TRBV3-2) and TRBJ2-1; no firm D call. Trimming stripped 4 bases from V and 8 bases from J, with 9 bases between. Germline-derived CDR1 and CDR2 are LGHDT and YNNKEL (reference sequence). The CDR3 spans 12 residues. The CDR3 sequence: CASSPQADEQFF. CDR3 sequence (DNA): TGTGCCAGCAGCCCGCAGGCCGATGAGCAGTTCTTC.

This chain connects TRBV4-1 to TRBJ2-3; D unclear. The CDR3 is 17 residues long. Per the germline V gene, CDR1 is MGHRA and CDR2 is YSYEKL. Trimming took 2 bases from V and 0 from J, leaving 15 bases between them. CDR3 nucleotides: TGCGCCAGCAGCCAAACTAACCATCTAGACAGCACAGATACGCAGTATTTT. Its translation is CASSQTNHLDSTDTQYF.

The chain employs TRBV28 and TRBJ2-1; 9 nucleotides agree with TRBD2. With V trimmed by 3 bases and J by 7 bases, 7 bases remained unmatched. The CDR3 spans 15 residues. Germline V CDR1 and CDR2: MDHEN, SYDVKM. The CDR3 nucleotides read TGTGCCAGCAGTTTGAGTCTAGCGGGACGGAATGAGCAGTTCTTC. Amino acid sequence: CASSLSLAGRNEQFF.

This sequence joins TRBV28 and TRBJ2-3; 7 bases are a match to TRBD1. Germline-derived CDR1 and CDR2 are MDHEN and SYDVKM. This CDR3 is built from 16 residues. V gave up 4 bases and J gave up 2 bases; unmatched junction bases: 9. This chain's CDR3 is CASSYGPDRLTDTQYF. CDR3 DNA: TGTGCCAGCAGTTATGGCCCGGACAGGCTCACAGATACGCAGTATTTT.

This clone was observed a single time. The chain has TRBV30 and TRBJ2-1; perhaps TRBD2 as D (6 bases). The germline gives CDR1 GTSNPN, CDR2 SVGIG (reference sequence). V shed 2 bases and J shed 7 bases, with 9 bases lying between them. The CDR3 sequence is 12 residues long. CDR3 sequence: CAWSPRDNEQFF. In DNA form, the CDR3 reads TGTGCCTGGAGTCCGCGGGATAATGAGCAGTTCTTC.

This clone was seen a single time. This sample also contains other DNA sequences that code for the same CDR3. The chain couples TRBV18 to TRBJ2-3, with D unresolved. V lost 2 bases and J 3 bases, leaving 3 bases between the germline ends. CDR1 is KGHSH, CDR2 LQKENI, per germline. The CDR3 loop spans 12 amino acids. Written as DNA, the CDR3 is TGTGCCAGCTCACCAACAACAGATACGCAGTATTTT. Encoded protein: CASSPTTDTQYF.

This chain links TRBV28 with TRBJ1-2, with D uncertain. Germline V CDR1 and CDR2: MDHEN, SYDVKM. The CDR3 covers 13 residues. Trimming cost V 5 bases and J 7 bases, with 14 bases left between them. The CDR3 DNA is TGTGCCAGCAGTCTAACTACTCGTGCTGGCTACACCTTC. Protein product: CASSLTTRAGYTF.

The rearrangement links TRBV30 to TRBJ2-3; D perhaps matches TRBD2 (6 bases). CDR3 size: 15 residues. Germline CDR1 and CDR2: GTSNPN and SVGIG (reference sequence). Trimming pared 3 bases from V and 2 bases from J, leaving 15 bases between. For the CDR3, the DNA is TGTGCCTGGAGGTTTTCTCGGGAGTACACAGATACGCAGTATTTT. It is translated as CAWRFSREYTDTQYF.

This chain uses TRBV29-1 with TRBJ2-7; maybe TRBD1 (5 bases). V was cut by 2 bases and J by 2 bases, with 7 bases left in between. This CDR3 contains 12 residues. The V gene's germline CDR1 is SQVTM and CDR2 ANQGSEA. This CDR3 reads CSVETGTYEQYF. CDR3 sequence (DNA): TGCAGCGTTGAAACAGGTACCTACGAGCAGTACTTC.

J is TRBJ1-1 and V is TRBV3-1 (or the pseudogene TRBV3-2); D is unclear. This CDR3 spans 13 amino acids. Germline values: CDR1 LGHDT, CDR2 YNNKEL (reference sequence). Deletions cut 3 bases from V and 1 base from J, with 6 bases between. The CDR3 loop is CASSQFGNTEAFF. The CDR3 nucleotides read TGTGCCAGCAGCCAGTTCGGGAACACTGAAGCTTTCTTT.

This rearrangement joins TRBV5-1 to TRBJ1-1, with 8 bases identical to TRBD1. The CDR3 consists of 18 residues. J gave up 1 base and V 3 bases, and 14 bases lay outside the gene matches. The germline gives CDR1 SGHRS, CDR2 YFSETQ. DNA of the CDR3: TGCGCCAGCAGCTGGGTGTCATTGGCAGGGGGCAGGAACACTGAAGCTTTCTTT. Protein sequence: CASSWVSLAGGRNTEAFF.

CDR3 DNA sequence: TGTGCCAGCAGTTATTCAGGGGCCTGGGGCGGCTACACCTTC. It specifies CASSYSGAWGGYTF. This sequence joins TRBV28 and TRBJ1-2; tentative D call: TRBD1 (6 bases). Germline V gives CDR1 MDHEN, CDR2 SYDVKM. Trimming shortened V by 4 bases and J by 8 bases, and 17 bases separated the two germline ends. This CDR3 contains 14 residues.

The V call is TRBV28, the J call TRBJ1-2, with a possible D match to TRBD1 (6 bases). V was clipped by 6 bases and J by 1 base, with 18 bases between them. This CDR3 is 16 amino acids long. Germline CDR1 is MDHEN and CDR2 is SYDVKM. CDR3 nucleotide sequence: TGTGCCAGCAGGCGCCCTCAGGGAGGGGGTAACTATGGCTACACCTTC. Residues: CASRRPQGGGNYGYTF.

This clone showed up just once. The chain is built from TRBV2 and TRBJ1-1; D unclear. The CDR3 sequence is 11 residues long. Germline V gives CDR1 SNHLY, CDR2 FYNNEI. Trimming left V 7 bases short and J 3 bases short, with 6 bases between. The chain's CDR3 is CASTGYTEAFF. CDR3 DNA: TGTGCCAGCACGGGGTACACTGAAGCTTTCTTT.

V gene TRBV6-5 combines with J gene TRBJ2-5, with D possibly matching TRBD1 (6 bases). The CDR3 is 14 residues long. Trimming removed 6 bases at V and 6 bases at J, with 17 bases between. Looked up from germline, CDR1 is MNHEY and CDR2 is SVGAGI. The CDR3: CASRTQQGQKTQYF. The CDR3, as DNA: TGTGCCAGCAGAACCCAACAGGGTCAGAAGACCCAGTACTTC.

This clone was seen a single time. The chain links TRBV7-2 to TRBJ2-5, with D unresolved. CDR3 size: 15 residues. Trimming shortened V by 4 bases and J by 1 base, and 13 bases separated the two germline ends. CDR1 SGHTA and CDR2 FQGNSA come from the germline V gene. The CDR3 coding sequence is TGTGCCAGCAGCTACTTCGGTGAGCTCCAAGAGACCCAGTACTTC. Its protein is CASSYFGELQETQYF.

CDR3 bases: TGTGCCAGCAGCCCACCCGGGACTAGCGCCTACGAGCAGTACTTC. Translated, it gives CASSPPGTSAYEQYF. V is TRBV7-9 and J is TRBJ2-7; TRBD2 aligns across 10 bases. Germline CDR1 and CDR2: SEHNR and FQNEAQ (reference sequence). The CDR3 length is 15 residues. The V and J ends lost 5 bases and 2 bases, in that order; junction bases with no gene match: 6.

The chain's CDR3 is CASSLGLDGAGEDTQYF. The DNA of the CDR3 is TGTGCCAGCAGCTTGGGACTAGATGGGGCGGGGGAAGATACGCAGTATTTT. The chain employs TRBV7-3 and TRBJ2-3, with 8 nucleotides matching TRBD2. With 3 bases clipped from V and 5 bases from J, the junction kept 13 bases outside the gene matches. This CDR3 is 17 amino acids long. CDR1 is SGHTA and CDR2 is FQGTGA in the germline V gene.

This chain connects TRBV28 to TRBJ1-4, with no clear D. Trimming cost V 6 bases and J 5 bases, with 19 bases left between them. The CDR3 extends over 16 amino acids. Germline CDR1 reads MDHEN; CDR2 reads SYDVKM. The CDR3 spells CASRTFVRLTNEKLFF. The CDR3 bases are TGTGCCAGCAGAACCTTCGTAAGACTAACCAATGAAAAACTGTTTTTT.

The chain couples TRBV7-2 to TRBJ1-1; 8 bases line up with TRBD1. V lost 3 bases and J lost 10; bases outside the gene matches: 7. Germline V CDR1 and CDR2: SGHTA, FQGNSA. The CDR3 runs to 13 residues. As DNA, the CDR3 is TGTGCCAGCAGCTTTAAGGACAGGGTGGGAGCTTTCTTT. It codes for CASSFKDRVGAFF.

The rearrangement links TRBV6-6 to TRBJ1-2, with D possibly being TRBD1 (6 bases). Trimming shortened V by 5 bases and J by 4 bases, and 11 bases separated the two germline ends. The CDR3 spans 13 residues. Per the germline V gene, CDR1 is MNHNY and CDR2 is SVGAGI (reference sequence). The CDR3 spells CASSPGVGYGYTF. For the CDR3, the DNA is TGTGCCAGCAGTCCAGGGGTTGGCTATGGCTACACCTTC.

This clone appeared a few times. The V and J genes are TRBV7-2 and TRBJ2-2, with 13 bases matching TRBD2. Germline CDR1 SGHTA, CDR2 FQGNSA. CDR3 length equals 16 residues. Germline trimming cut 5 bases from V and 3 bases from J; bases unmatched to any gene: 3. The CDR3 DNA reads as TGTGCCAGCAGCCGTGGGACTAGCGGGGACACCGGGGAGCTGTTTTTT. Its protein product is CASSRGTSGDTGELFF. The variable domain in full, with the rest retrieved from reference TRBV7-2 and TRBJ2-2, is GAGVSQSPSNKVTEKGKDVELRCDPISGHTALYWYRQSLGQGLEFLIYFQGNSAPDKSGLPSDRFSAERTGGSVSTLTIQRTQQEDSAVYLCASSRGTSGDTGELFFGEGSRLTVL.

The rearrangement links TRBV3-1 (or the pseudogene TRBV3-2) to TRBJ2-7, with D possibly being TRBD2 (5 bases). Germline V gene lookup returns CDR1 LGHDT and CDR2 YNNKEL (reference sequence). The CDR3 runs to 12 residues. V lost 3 bases to trimming and J lost 6 bases, with 9 bases between them. CDR3 coding DNA: TGTGCCAGCAGCCATGGGCGGGCCGAGCAGTACTTC. Translated: CASSHGRAEQYF.

The chain links TRBV5-1 to TRBJ2-1; 10 positions agree with TRBD2. Germline V gives CDR1 SGHRS, CDR2 YFSETQ. Trimming took 6 bases from V and 8 from J; bases not matched to a gene: 5. The CDR3 has 13 amino acids. The CDR3 protein is CASTSGSKYEQFF. DNA of the CDR3: TGCGCCAGCACTAGCGGGAGTAAGTATGAGCAGTTCTTC.

V is TRBV18 and J is TRBJ2-3, with D unresolved. The CDR3 sequence is 16 residues long. V was shortened by 6 bases and J by 3 bases, with 19 bases between the two germline ends. Germline CDR1 and CDR2: KGHSH and LQKENI. CDR3 in DNA: TGTGCCAGCTCCCCCTTGTCGGGTTCTGGGACAGATACGCAGTATTTT. Protein product: CASSPLSGSGTDTQYF.

The chain uses TRBV7-2 and TRBJ1-1; D is perhaps TRBD1 (6 bases). The ends were cut back, 6 bases at V and 8 bases at J, with 13 bases in the middle. Germline CDR1 SGHTA, CDR2 FQGNSA. This CDR3 contains 12 residues. This chain's CDR3 is CASSTSGTEAFF. The CDR3 bases are TGTGCCAGCAGTACTTCCGGGACAGAAGCTTTCTTT.